Each of the 5 T cell receptor beta chains below was sequenced from the same sample in a study of cytomegalovirus exposure and HLA in healthy donors. PCR was performed using 60 Vbeta and 13 Jbeta primers. Here immunoSEQ multiplex PCR was the method, and the copy in TCRdb shows in-frame clones only, minus some. The sample spans fewer than 200,000 clones; the ten largest clones claim approximately 6.5%. What was sequenced was PBMCs. The receptors originated from a man aged 30-40 years in good health and CMV-seronegative.

The chain combines TRBV6-6 with TRBJ2-7; D ambiguous. V dropped 7 bases and J dropped 6 bases, with 10 bases sitting between them. Germline V CDR1 and CDR2: MNHNY, SVGAGI (reference sequence). The CDR3 consists of 11 residues. The CDR3 protein is CASTMGLEQYF. The CDR3, as DNA: TGTGCCAGCACCATGGGCCTCGAGCAGTACTTC.

The genes are TRBV6-6 and TRBJ2-7, with TRBD2 as a possible D gene (5 bases). Per the germline V gene, CDR1 is MNHNY and CDR2 is SVGAGI (reference sequence). V was cut by 11 bases and J by 6 bases, with 17 bases left in between. CDR3 length equals 12 residues. In DNA form, the CDR3 reads TGTGCCGCCGGGTTTTTAGCGCGCGAGCAGTACTTC. Protein sequence: CAAGFLAREQYF.

The chain employs TRBV5-1 and TRBJ1-5; TRBD1 matches 9 bases. Germline CDR1 reads SGHRS; CDR2 reads YFSETQ. Germline trimming cut 3 bases from V and 5 bases from J; bases unmatched to any gene: 0. CDR3 length equals 13 residues. This chain's CDR3 is CASSWTGDQPQHF. In nucleotides, the CDR3 is TGCGCCAGCAGCTGGACAGGGGATCAGCCCCAGCATTTT.

Turning to this clone: Additional DNA sequences in this sample encode the identical CDR3. The chain couples TRBV29-1 to TRBJ2-2, with D unresolved. There are 13 residues in the CDR3. V was pared by 6 bases and J by 2 bases, with 10 bases between. CDR1 and CDR2 from the germline V gene are SQVTM and ANQGSEA. The CDR3 reads CSVGDTNTGELFF. The CDR3 DNA reads TGCAGCGTGGGCGATACTAACACCGGGGAGCTGTTTTTT.

The V gene is TRBV10-1, the J gene TRBJ2-7; D may be TRBD1 (6 bases). In germline, CDR1 is WNHNN, CDR2 SYGVQD (reference sequence). Trimming cost V 6 bases and J 3 bases, with 12 bases left between them. This CDR3 has 13 residues. DNA for the CDR3: TGCGCCAGCAGCGAAGGGACAAGCTACGAGCAGTACTTC. Translation gives CASSEGTSYEQYF.